The entry that follows covers one T cell receptor beta chain sequence. This clonotype occurred many times. Its antigen target is currently unknown. The input lacks base qualities; no much larger clone sits a single base away. The TCR beta CDR3 regions were amplified from RNA transcripts. The first round of RT-PCR for the TCR CDR3 was performed with the HTBI primer set and the Qiagen OneStep RT-PCR kit. Libraries were constructed in a second round of multiplex PCR, after which size selection and purification were carried out. Libraries were sequenced paired-end with 100 bp reads on an Illumina HiSeq2000. The study's processing was this. SOAPnuke was used to process the raw data, removing reads that contained adapters or uncalled bases, had a mean Phred below 15, or lacked an exact match to the constant primer or identifier. COPE v1.2.5 was used to merge the high-quality paired reads, and each unique nucleotide sequence was defined as a clonotype. MiTCR v1.1 was used to align the clonotypes against IMGT TRBV, TRBD and TRBJ reference segments. The analysis was restricted to V-J combinations with a frequency above 0.0001, which together covered 99% to 99.2% of the repertoires. A TCS score was defined as the ratio between F50 (clonal expansion) and ExV (chaos), using BLOSUM62-based TCRdist between CDR3 peptides within each V-J. Welch's t-statistics and random forest reduced roughly 500 V-J features to 13, which were used in a naive Bayes classifier (R e1071). The raw public reads went through TCRdb reprocessing: fastp at Q25, MiXCR clone calling, in-frame beta chains kept. CDR3 protein sequences are deduplicated, and each keeps its most common genes and DNA. These V and J calls rely on TCRdb rather than the paper's analysis. For this sample there are roughly 510,000 distinct CDR3 sequences; around 21% appear just once. Around a quarter of the sample goes to the ten largest clones.

Stable Graves' hyperthyroidism was defined as the absence of progression to ophthalmopathy over 18 months of follow-up. Hyperthyroidism patients were newly diagnosed, had a disease duration of under 2 months, and were aged 18 to 65 years. Any patient with an uncontrolled infection, another autoimmune disease, pregnancy or lactation was excluded. Diagnoses were based on clinical symptoms, serum thyroxine and TRAb, thyroid ultrasound and orbital computed tomography. PBMCs were separated from around 9.1 ml of fresh peripheral blood using Ficoll-Paque density gradient centrifugation. Total RNA was extracted using Trizol reagent, and RNA quality was assessed on an Agilent 2100 Bioanalyzer. The data originate from a study of T cells in Graves' hyperthyroidism and ophthalmopathy (dated by TCRdb to the late 2010s). General notes on the study: Peripheral blood samples were taken at the time of initial diagnosis, prior to any treatment. To identify TCR V-J signatures that set the groups apart, the researchers used a discovery cohort of 100 or so patients, made up of some 41 with Graves' ophthalmopathy and 57 with stable Graves' hyperthyroidism. The paper reports TCR Vbeta CDR3 sequencing of over 120 peripheral blood samples: 43 ophthalmopathy, under 80 hyperthyroidism and 17 progressor patients. The 75 to 100 discovery patients were divided at random into training and test sets in a 7:3 ratio. In roughly six Graves' hyperthyroidism patients, the study also compared T-cell repertoires from thyroid tissue with T-cell repertoires from blood. Prospective prediction of ophthalmopathy was tested in an independent validation cohort of 18 to 20 hyperthyroidism patients and approximately 17 patients who later progressed to ophthalmopathy. Following sampling, methimazole starting at 30 mg daily was given to hyperthyroidism patients, and high-dose intravenous methylprednisolone was given to ophthalmopathy patients.

Study-wide findings and limitations: Ophthalmopathy was separated from stable hyperthyroidism by a 13 V-J signature model, with about 86% sensitivity and about 81% specificity obtained in cross-validation and 80%/75% obtained in testing. Blood samples also contained most of the expanded thyroid clonotypes (frequency above 0.001), which suggests that blood repertoires may reflect thyroid immune responses. In validation, the model predicted progression to ophthalmopathy a median of around six months before onset, with around 70% sensitivity and 72.22% specificity. Sample size was not statistically predetermined, and blinding of investigators to group allocation was not performed.

Compared with germline, V lacks 4 bases and J lacks 8 bases; bases without a gene match: 15. The germline V gene gives CDR1 as MNHNS and CDR2 as SASEGT. Taken from cysteine to phenylalanine, the CDR3 has 16 residues. Just the 48-base CDR3 DNA is kept, in frame starting at base 1. This sequence was found in a man aged 18 to 30 with Graves' hyperthyroidism. Sequencing was carried out using blood. The chain is encoded by TRBV6-1 joined to TRBJ1-2, and 8 bases in between align with TRBD1. The CDR3 region reads CASSVTGTGPHGGYTF. Here is the DNA: TGTGCCAGCAGTGTAACCGGGACAGGACCCCACGGGGGCTACACCTTC.